This T cell receptor (beta chain) was identified in a study of T-cell memory formation after mild COVID-19. Study information: There were largely donor-specific TCR clusters.

TCRdb re-called the 5' RACE reads with MiXCR, one entry per CDR3 protein. The sample yields some 280,000 distinct CDR3 sequences, about a sixth seen once. CDR3 length: 15 amino acids. Germline trimming cut 5 bases from V and 8 bases from J; bases unmatched to any gene: 12. CDR1 and CDR2 (germline): SNHLY, FYNNEI. Overall study findings and caveats: Pre-infection memory showed some responding clones, and this suggested that cross-reactive memory joined. A second wave expanding day 15 to 37 was CD4+-biased; contracting clones were balanced.

Of note for this clonotype: Its antigen remains unidentified.

This chain links TRBV2 with TRBJ2-1; TRBD1 matches 7 bases. What was sequenced was PBMCs or a T cell subset sorted from them (not recorded which). This clonotype was sampled from a man aged 18 to 30 who had mild COVID-19 (a few samples of this study predate the infection). Cell type and time point are not known. CDR3 DNA: TGTGCCAGCAGTCAAGGCCCGACAGGGCGCGATGAGCAGTTCTTC. Translation gives CASSQGPTGRDEQFF.